One sample yielded the 30 T cell receptor beta chains listed below, sequenced in a study of T cell responses to AZD1222 COVID-19 vaccine. Produced via immunoSEQ multiplex PCR; TCRdb's table is partial and in-frame only. The sample records roughly 180,000 clones, approximately 86% being singletons. This material consisted of peripheral blood, taken on day 0 of AZD1222 vaccination. These receptors originate from an adult in good health.

The chain combines TRBV5-6 with TRBJ1-3, with unresolved D. Looked up from germline, CDR1 is SGHDT and CDR2 is YYEEEE. The CDR3 runs to 15 residues. Trimming cost V 4 bases and J 0 bases, with 11 bases left between them. This CDR3 reads CASSRVPHSGNTIYF. The CDR3, as DNA: TGTGCCAGCAGCCGGGTACCGCACTCTGGAAACACCATATATTTT.

This clone was counted between two and nine times. The chain carries TRBV6-1 and TRBJ1-2, with 11 bases that match TRBD1. The CDR3 totals 15 residues. Germline V CDR1 and CDR2: MNHNS, SASEGT. The junction had 3 bases not matched to a gene; V was cut back by 1 base and J by 5 bases. CDR3 sequence reads: CASSEGTGGSYGYTF. CDR3 DNA: TGTGCCAGCAGTGAAGGGACAGGGGGCTCGTATGGCTACACCTTC.

This clone occurred once. The chain employs TRBV5-1 and TRBJ2-7; D perhaps matches TRBD2 (5 bases). CDR3 length: 12 amino acids. The ends were cut back, 1 base at V and 4 bases at J, with 6 bases in the middle. CDR1 SGHRS and CDR2 YFSETQ come from the germline V gene. CDR3: CASSLTGYEQYF. CDR3 DNA: TGCGCCAGCAGCTTGACGGGATACGAGCAGTACTTC.

The gene calls are TRBV3-1 (or the pseudogene TRBV3-2) and TRBJ1-1; no reliable D call. CDR1 and CDR2 from the germline V gene are LGHDT and YNNKEL (reference sequence). Deletions cut 3 bases from V and 5 bases from J, with 10 bases between. The CDR3 spans 13 residues. The CDR3 loop is CASSQGDKTEAFF. CDR3 nucleotide sequence: TGTGCCAGCAGCCAGGGCGACAAGACTGAAGCTTTCTTT.

There are a few counts of this clone. The chain uses TRBV9 and TRBJ1-2, with D tentatively TRBD1 (6 bases). Per the germline V gene, CDR1 is SGDLS and CDR2 is YYNGEE. This CDR3 contains 13 residues. Trimming removed 4 bases from V and 4 bases from J, with 11 bases in between. DNA of the CDR3: TGTGCCAGCAGCTCAACCAGGGGCTATGGCTACACCTTC. Protein product: CASSSTRGYGYTF.

The CDR3 DNA follows: TGTGCCGTGAGATTGGGACTGGTTAACACCGGGGAGCTGTTTTTT. As protein: CAVRLGLVNTGELFF. J is TRBJ2-2 and V is TRBV28, with D possibly being TRBD2 (6 bases). This CDR3 spans 15 amino acids. Per the germline V gene, CDR1 is MDHEN and CDR2 is SYDVKM. V shed 11 bases and J shed 2 bases, with 18 bases lying between them.

This chain connects TRBV7-9 to TRBJ2-7, with D perhaps matching TRBD1 (6 bases). The germline V gene encodes CDR1 SEHNR and CDR2 FQNEAQ (reference sequence). This CDR3 has 14 residues. The V end lost 5 bases, the J end lost 3 bases, and 14 bases lay between the germline ends. The CDR3 bases are TGTGCCAGCAGCCAGGACAGAAAGGTCTACGAGCAGTACTTC. Its protein product is CASSQDRKVYEQYF.

The chain recombines TRBV5-1 with TRBJ2-7, with D perhaps TRBD1 (5 bases). In germline, CDR1 is SGHRS, CDR2 YFSETQ. This CDR3 contains 15 residues. V was shortened by 0 bases and J by 3 bases, with 13 bases between the two germline ends. The chain's CDR3 is CASSLESQGNYEQYF. The DNA of the CDR3 is TGCGCCAGCAGCTTGGAGTCCCAGGGAAACTACGAGCAGTACTTC.

The J gene is TRBJ1-4, the V gene TRBV5-6; D uncertain. The V end was cut by 1 base, the J end by 8 bases, with 12 bases between. Germline CDR1 and CDR2: SGHDT and YYEEEE. The CDR3 spans 14 residues. CDR3 bases: TGTGCCAGCAGCTTGTCGGGGTTTGGGGAAAAACTGTTTTTT. This codes for CASSLSGFGEKLFF.

The gene calls are TRBV12-3 or TRBV12-4 and TRBJ2-5; no reliable D call. V was pared by 2 bases and J by 4 bases, with 5 bases between. This CDR3 is 12 amino acids long. The CDR3 reads CASSLLGETQYF. The CDR3 nucleotides are TGTGCCAGCAGTTTACTTGGAGAGACCCAGTACTTC.

The chain links TRBV7-9 to TRBJ2-5, with 8 bases identical to TRBD2. J was trimmed by 2 bases and V by 3 bases; bases with no gene match: 2. Germline CDR1 and CDR2: SEHNR and FQNEAQ (reference sequence). This CDR3 spans 14 amino acids. CDR3 residues: CASSFGGDQETQYF. CDR3 sequence (DNA): TGTGCCAGCAGCTTCGGGGGGGATCAAGAGACCCAGTACTTC.

This chain joins TRBV19 and TRBJ1-2; no clear D. V was cut by 2 bases and J by 8 bases, with 24 bases left in between. Germline CDR1 reads LNHDA; CDR2 reads SQIVND (reference sequence). The CDR3 is 17 residues long. The CDR3 DNA is TGTGCCAGTAGTATAAAAATCGTCCAGGCCGAGATCGGGGGCTACACCTTC. This translates into CASSIKIVQAEIGGYTF.

The rearrangement joins TRBV27 to TRBJ2-7, with D possibly called TRBD1 or TRBD2 (5 bases each). Trimming pared 2 bases from V and 0 bases from J, leaving 5 bases between. Germline CDR1 reads MNHEY; CDR2 reads SMNVEV (reference sequence). The CDR3 has 13 amino acids. DNA for the CDR3: TGTGCCAGCAGTTTAGGGACCTCCTACGAGCAGTACTTC. It is translated as CASSLGTSYEQYF.

The rearrangement uses TRBV28 and TRBJ1-2; D remains ambiguous. V gave up 2 bases and J gave up 4 bases, with 8 bases separating them. The CDR3 sequence is 13 residues long. Germline CDR1 and CDR2: MDHEN and SYDVKM. The CDR3 DNA is TGTGCCAGCAGTTTAAACGGAGCCTATGGCTACACCTTC. This gives the protein CASSLNGAYGYTF.

This sequence joins TRBV5-1 and TRBJ2-2; D not resolved. V was cut by 5 bases and J by 3 bases, with 2 bases left in between. Germline V CDR1 and CDR2: SGHRS, YFSETQ. The CDR3 length is 11 residues. The CDR3 coding sequence is TGCGCCAGCAGGGACACCGGGGAGCTGTTTTTT. Encoded protein: CASRDTGELFF.

The chain carries TRBV18 and TRBJ1-1; possible D gene TRBD1, 5 bases. The germline V and J ends were trimmed by 3 bases and 2 bases, with 13 bases remaining between them. The V gene's germline CDR1 is KGHSH and CDR2 LQKENI. The length of the CDR3 is 15 residues. The CDR3 sequence is CASSPTQDANTEAFF. CDR3 DNA sequence: TGTGCCAGCTCACCGACACAGGACGCAAACACTGAAGCTTTCTTT.

The V and J genes are TRBV28 and TRBJ2-1, with D unresolved. The CDR3 consists of 15 residues. The germline CDR1 and CDR2 sequences are MDHEN and SYDVKM. Trimming left V 2 bases short and J 4 bases short, with 12 bases between. The CDR3 region is CASSLNRAAYNEQFF. CDR3 bases: TGTGCCAGCAGTTTAAATCGGGCAGCTTACAATGAGCAGTTCTTC.

The chain has TRBV19 and TRBJ2-6; D remains unclear. CDR3 size: 16 residues. Germline V gene data show CDR1 as LNHDA and CDR2 as SQIVND (reference sequence). Trimming stripped 1 base from V and 0 bases from J, with 7 bases between. DNA for the CDR3: TGTGCCAGTAGTATAGCCAAGTACTCTGGGGCCAACGTCCTGACTTTC. Its translation: CASSIAKYSGANVLTF.

CDR3 in amino acids: CASGAAKNPYEQYF. CDR3 nucleotides: TGTGCCAGCGGGGCGGCCAAGAATCCCTACGAGCAGTACTTC. The chain combines TRBV4-2 with TRBJ2-7; perhaps TRBD1 as D (5 bases). The V gene lost 8 bases and the J gene lost 2 bases, with 16 bases spanning the gap. Looked up from germline, CDR1 is LGHNA and CDR2 is YNFKEQ. This CDR3 is built from 14 residues.

V usage is TRBV27 and J usage is TRBJ1-4, with TRBD1 matching 8 bases. The trim removed 2 bases at V and 7 bases at J, leaving 0 bases unmatched. This CDR3 is 13 amino acids long. Germline lookup yields CDR1 MNHEY and CDR2 SMNVEV (reference sequence). The DNA for the CDR3 is TGTGCCAGCAGTTTACAGGGGGCTGAAAAACTGTTTTTT. Translated: CASSLQGAEKLFF.

This chain joins TRBV6-5 and TRBJ1-1; 8 bases fit TRBD1. Trimming took 6 bases from V and 1 from J; bases not matched to a gene: 7. CDR1 and CDR2 from the germline V gene are MNHEY and SVGAGI. This CDR3 contains 15 residues. CDR3: CASRKGQGANTEAFF. CDR3 DNA sequence: TGTGCCAGCAGGAAAGGACAGGGTGCGAACACTGAAGCTTTCTTT.

The V call is TRBV5-1, the J call TRBJ2-1, with a weak D call TRBD2 (6 bases). Germline CDR1 SGHRS, CDR2 YFSETQ. V gave up 2 bases and J gave up 1 base, with 10 bases separating them. This CDR3 is built from 15 residues. The CDR3 loop is CASSFLAGSYNEQFF. The CDR3 coding sequence is TGCGCCAGCAGCTTTTTGGCGGGATCCTACAATGAGCAGTTCTTC.

The chain combines TRBV4-1 with TRBJ1-5; 7 positions match TRBD1. CDR3 size: 16 residues. Germline trimming cut 1 base from V and 0 bases from J; bases unmatched to any gene: 3. Germline assignment: CDR1 MGHRA and CDR2 YSYEKL. CDR3 sequence: CASSQVTGVSNQPQHF. The CDR3 DNA follows: TGCGCCAGCAGCCAAGTTACAGGGGTTAGCAATCAGCCCCAGCATTTT.

The chain couples TRBV4-1 to TRBJ2-2, with D possibly being TRBD1 or TRBD2 (5 bases each). The germline V and J ends were trimmed by 4 bases and 0 bases, with 9 bases remaining between them. Germline loops: CDR1 MGHRA, CDR2 YSYEKL. The CDR3 runs to 15 residues. The CDR3 nucleotides read TGCGCCAGCAGCCCGGGACGTGCGAACACCGGGGAGCTGTTTTTT. This encodes CASSPGRANTGELFF.

This rearrangement joins TRBV3-1 (or the pseudogene TRBV3-2) to TRBJ2-1; D unclear. Germline lookup yields CDR1 LGHDT and CDR2 YNNKEL (reference sequence). There are 15 residues in the CDR3. V was shortened by 1 base and J by 4 bases, with 11 bases between the two germline ends. The CDR3 protein is CASSQGADQYNEQFF. CDR3 in DNA: TGTGCCAGCAGCCAAGGGGCGGACCAGTACAATGAGCAGTTCTTC.

The chain carries TRBV5-4 and TRBJ1-2; 9 bases match TRBD1. Trimming removed 5 bases from V and 10 bases from J; junction bases left unmatched: 12. The CDR3 is made up of 14 amino acids. The germline V gene has CDR1 SGHNT and CDR2 YYREEE (reference sequence). CDR3 nucleotide sequence: TGTGCCAGCAGTCGGAGGGACAGGGCCCAGCCCTACACCTTC. Its translation is CASSRRDRAQPYTF.

This chain connects TRBV7-2 to TRBJ2-1; 12 bases agree with TRBD2. The length of the CDR3 is 14 residues. From germline, CDR1 is SGHTA and CDR2 FQGNSA. After removal of 7 bases from V and 9 bases from J, the junction contained 7 bases not matched to a gene. CDR3 nucleotide sequence: TGTGCCAGCACTCTAGCGGGAGGGCCGGGTGAGCAGTTCTTC. Residues: CASTLAGGPGEQFF.

DNA of the CDR3: TGTGCCAGCAGCTTTAGCAATCAGCCCCAGCATTTT. Protein sequence: CASSFSNQPQHF. The rearrangement links TRBV7-9 to TRBJ1-5; D uncertain. The V end was cut by 3 bases, the J end by 0 bases, with 0 bases between. CDR1 is SEHNR, CDR2 FQNEAQ, per germline (reference sequence). The length of the CDR3 is 12 residues.

This clone was seen once. The chain employs TRBV28 and TRBJ2-5; tentatively, D is TRBD2 (6 bases). CDR3 length equals 13 residues. Germline V CDR1 and CDR2: MDHEN, SYDVKM. The V end was cut by 6 bases, the J end by 5 bases, with 13 bases between. Here the CDR3 reads CASSGTPTETQYF. CDR3 bases: TGTGCCAGCAGCGGGACTCCCACTGAGACCCAGTACTTC.

The count of this clone is one. This chain joins TRBV5-5 and TRBJ2-1; 10 bases line up with TRBD1. The CDR3 has 15 residues. Germline V CDR1 and CDR2: SGHKS, YYEKEE (reference sequence). The junction had 4 bases not matched to a gene; V was cut back by 3 bases and J by 4 bases. CDR3 nucleotide sequence: TGTGCCAGCAGCTACGGGACAGGGGTTTACAATGAGCAGTTCTTC. Translating it yields CASSYGTGVYNEQFF.